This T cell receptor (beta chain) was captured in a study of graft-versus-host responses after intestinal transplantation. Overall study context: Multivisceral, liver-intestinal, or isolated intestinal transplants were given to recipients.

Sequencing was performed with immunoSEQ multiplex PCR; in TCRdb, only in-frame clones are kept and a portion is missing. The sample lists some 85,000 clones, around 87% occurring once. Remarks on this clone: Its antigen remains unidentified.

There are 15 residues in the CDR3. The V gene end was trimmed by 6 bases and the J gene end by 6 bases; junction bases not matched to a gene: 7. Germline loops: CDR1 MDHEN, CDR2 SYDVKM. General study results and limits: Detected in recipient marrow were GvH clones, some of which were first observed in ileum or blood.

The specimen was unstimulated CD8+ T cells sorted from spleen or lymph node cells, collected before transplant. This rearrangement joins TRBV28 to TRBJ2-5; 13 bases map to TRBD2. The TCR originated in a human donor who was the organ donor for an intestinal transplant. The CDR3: CASSPGTSGKQTQYF. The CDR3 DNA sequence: TGTGCCAGCAGCCCAGGGACTAGCGGGAAGCAGACCCAGTACTTC.